A single sample is the source of the 30 T cell receptor beta chains below, sequenced in a study of metastatic and nonmetastatic thyroid tumors. TCRdb called clones again from the PCR reads with MiXCR. The sample lists roughly 93,000 clones; roughly 13% were seen once. Before thyroid surgery, none of the patients had received any treatment. Material for sequencing was blood. These receptors all come from a female donor with papillary thyroid cancer or a benign thyroid nodule (not recorded which). Some clones in this sample may be carry-over from other donors' samples.

Many counts were recorded for this clone. V is TRBV20-1 and J is TRBJ1-5; D ambiguous. This CDR3 has 16 amino acids. Deletions cut 1 base from V and 0 bases from J, with 13 bases between. Germline V lookup: CDR1 DFQATT, CDR2 SNEGSKA (reference sequence). CDR3 DNA: TGCAGTGCTAGAGGTCTAGGAGAAAATAGCAATCAGCCCCAGCATTTT. Protein: CSARGLGENSNQPQHF.

This clone was detected only a few times. The junction and the germline gene differ at one end; a read error may be behind it. CDR3 loop: CVSRHQGSGSPSEQYF. Here the CDR3 DNA reads TGTGTCAGCAGACACCAGGGTAGCGGGAGTCCTAGCGAGCAGTACTTC. The V call is TRBV6-1, the J call TRBJ2-7; 9 bases map to TRBD2. The CDR3 has 16 residues. CDR1 MNHNS and CDR2 SASEGT come from the germline V gene.

This clone was observed at least ten times. V and J are TRBV2 and TRBJ2-1; D may be TRBD2 (6 bases). Trimming shortened V by 7 bases and J by 5 bases, and 15 bases separated the two germline ends. The CDR3 sequence is 14 residues long. Germline loops: CDR1 SNHLY, CDR2 FYNNEI. CDR3 protein: CASTLGGRHNEQFF. The CDR3 nucleotides read TGTGCCAGCACCCTGGGGGGACGTCACAATGAGCAGTTCTTC.

The table lists this clone with a few counts. A much larger clone is a single base away; this may be a read error. The rearrangement links TRBV10-3 to TRBJ1-1; D is possibly TRBD1 (5 bases). Trimming shortened V by 0 bases and J by 6 bases, and 11 bases separated the two germline ends. The CDR3 loop spans 14 amino acids. Germline V CDR1 and CDR2: ENHRY, SYGVKD. The CDR3, as DNA: TGTGCCATCAGTGAGTCGACTCTGGGGGCTGAAGCTTTCTTT. This translates into CAISESTLGAEAFF.

At least ten counts were recorded for this clone. The chain recombines TRBV7-2 with TRBJ2-7; D unresolved. V lost 3 bases to trimming and J lost 1 base, with 7 bases between them. This CDR3 is built from 13 residues. CDR1 and CDR2 from the germline V gene are SGHTA and FQGNSA. Here the CDR3 reads CASSFQESYEQYF. The CDR3 DNA is TGTGCCAGCAGCTTTCAAGAGTCCTACGAGCAGTACTTC.

This clone showed up many times. The chain carries TRBV29-1 and TRBJ1-2; TRBD1 matches 9 bases. Losses at the gene ends were 4 bases for V and 6 bases for J; bases not matched to a gene: 9. This CDR3 contains 14 residues. Per the germline V gene, CDR1 is SQVTM and CDR2 is ANQGSEA. CDR3 coding DNA: TGCAGCGTTGCGGGGGACAGGGTTGCCGATGGCTACACCTTC. It yields the protein CSVAGDRVADGYTF.

This clone was seen repeatedly, ten times or more. The chain is built from TRBV28 and TRBJ2-2; either TRBD1 or TRBD2 may fit D (5 bases each). This CDR3 is built from 15 residues. The germline gives CDR1 MDHEN, CDR2 SYDVKM. Trimming shortened V by 5 bases and J by 4 bases, and 14 bases separated the two germline ends. The CDR3 reads CASSTPGTLTGELFF. CDR3 nucleotide sequence: TGTGCCAGCAGTACGCCCGGGACCCTCACCGGGGAGCTGTTTTTT. Full variable domain (rest looked up from reference TRBV28 and TRBJ2-2): DVKVTQSSRYLVKRTGEKVFLECVQDMDHENMFWYRQDPGLGLRLIYFSYDVKMKEKGDIPEGYSVSREKKERFSLILESASTNQTSMYLCASSTPGTLTGELFFGEGSRLTVL.

This clone showed up many times. This chain uses TRBV20-1 with TRBJ2-7; perhaps TRBD2 as D (6 bases). The V end lost 5 bases, the J end lost 7 bases, and 15 bases lay between the germline ends. In germline, CDR1 is DFQATT, CDR2 SNEGSKA (reference sequence). CDR3 length: 12 residues. CDR3 residues: CSAHRGVEEQYF. CDR3 DNA sequence: TGCAGTGCTCACCGCGGGGTGGAGGAGCAGTACTTC.

This clone came up a few times. The chain has TRBV5-6 and TRBJ2-1; no clear D gene. Germline values: CDR1 SGHDT, CDR2 YYEEEE. CDR3 length equals 12 residues. V was pared by 4 bases and J by 10 bases, with 12 bases between. CDR3 in amino acids: CASSPSGYEQFF. CDR3 coding DNA: TGTGCCAGCAGCCCCTCGGGCTACGAGCAGTTCTTC.

On this clone: This sample also contains other DNA sequences that code for the same CDR3. V gene TRBV16 combines with J gene TRBJ1-5, with D unresolved. Germline V gene sequence: CDR1 KGHSY, CDR2 FQNENV. V lost 5 bases and J lost 7, with 12 bases in between. The CDR3 contains 13 residues. The CDR3 DNA sequence: TGTGCCAGCAGCTCTTCCCTAGGACAGCCCCAGCATTTT. As protein: CASSSSLGQPQHF.

There are many counts of this clone. This sequence joins TRBV19 and TRBJ1-4, with TRBD1 identical over 12 bases. V gave up 7 bases and J gave up 3 bases; unmatched junction bases: 9. CDR1 and CDR2 (germline): LNHDA, SQIVND (reference sequence). This CDR3 spans 17 amino acids. The CDR3 reads CASTIGTGGISNEKLFF. CDR3 DNA sequence: TGTGCCAGTACCATCGGGACAGGGGGCATTTCTAATGAAAAACTGTTTTTT.

Many counts were recorded for this clone. This rearrangement joins TRBV7-2 to TRBJ1-4; D not certain. Trimming left V 5 bases short and J 0 bases short, with 13 bases between. Germline CDR1 is SGHTA and CDR2 is FQGNSA. The length of the CDR3 is 16 residues. As DNA, the CDR3 is TGTGCCAGCAGCCTAAACCCCAGCGCAACTAATGAAAAACTGTTTTTT. This gives the protein CASSLNPSATNEKLFF. Looking up the rest from reference TRBV7-2 and TRBJ1-4 gives the full variable domain: GAGVSQSPSNKVTEKGKDVELRCDPISGHTALYWYRQSLGQGLEFLIYFQGNSAPDKSGLPSDRFSAERTGGSVSTLTIQRTQQEDSAVYLCASSLNPSATNEKLFFGSGTQLSVL.

This clone was detected ten times or more. V usage is TRBV20-1 and J usage is TRBJ2-5, with no clear D. CDR1 and CDR2 (germline): DFQATT, SNEGSKA (reference sequence). The CDR3 consists of 14 residues. Trimming took 0 bases from V and 4 from J, leaving 12 bases between them. The CDR3 reads CSARDDDPGETQYF. As DNA, the CDR3 is TGCAGTGCTAGAGATGACGACCCGGGAGAGACCCAGTACTTC.

This clone was seen many times. V usage is TRBV5-4 and J usage is TRBJ2-7, with 7 bases identical to TRBD1. The CDR3 consists of 15 residues. V dropped 4 bases and J dropped 4; count of bases not matched to a gene: 11. CDR1 SGHNT and CDR2 YYREEE come from the germline V gene (reference sequence). In DNA, the CDR3 is TGTGCCAGCAGCCCGCACGCAGGGGGTATTTACGAGCAGTACTTC. This codes for CASSPHAGGIYEQYF. Combining the CDR3 with reference TRBV5-4 and TRBJ2-7 gives the whole variable domain ETGVTQSPTHLIKTRGQQVTLRCSSQSGHNTVSWYQQALGQGPQFIFQYYREEENGRGNFPPRFSGLQFPNYSSELNVNALELDDSALYLCASSPHAGGIYEQYFGPGTRLTVT.

Regarding this clone: It may be a read error: a sequence one base away is much more abundant. This sequence joins TRBV5-5 and TRBJ2-5, with D possibly matching TRBD1 (6 bases). Trimming pared 0 bases from V and 2 bases from J, leaving 14 bases between. This CDR3 spans 16 amino acids. The germline CDR1 and CDR2 sequences are SGHKS and YYEKEE (reference sequence). In nucleotides, the CDR3 is TGTGCCAGCAGCTTGGCCGGCAGGGGCGCACAAGAGACCCAGTACTTC. It yields the protein CASSLAGRGAQETQYF.

This clone was detected ten times or more. Compared with germline, one end of the junction differs, possibly owing to a read error. Other DNA sequences within the sample encode an identical CDR3. The J gene is TRBJ2-1, the V gene TRBV28; D is unclear. Germline loops: CDR1 MDHEN, CDR2 SYDVKM. The CDR3 contains 15 residues. Here the CDR3 DNA reads TGTGCCAGTAGTTTAACGAGGTCCCCCTACAATGAGCAGTTCTTC. It encodes CASSLTRSPYNEQFF.

The sample holds many counts of this clone. V usage is TRBV28 and J usage is TRBJ1-5; D not certain. CDR3 length: 14 amino acids. V lost 6 bases to trimming and J lost 7 bases, with 16 bases between them. Germline V gives CDR1 MDHEN, CDR2 SYDVKM. DNA for the CDR3: TGTGCCAGCAGCAGCGAACGGGCAAGGCAGCCCCAGCATTTT. Protein product: CASSSERARQPQHF.

This chain connects TRBV5-1 to TRBJ1-2; tentatively, D is TRBD1 (6 bases). Germline V gene data show CDR1 as SGHRS and CDR2 as YFSETQ. V dropped 3 bases and J dropped 3 bases, with 18 bases sitting between them. The CDR3 covers 16 residues. CDR3 sequence reads: CASSSSQGRYDYGYTF. The CDR3 region has the DNA TGCGCCAGCAGCTCTTCACAGGGTCGCTATGACTATGGCTACACCTTC.

The rearrangement links TRBV7-8 to TRBJ2-7; D perhaps matches TRBD2 (5 bases). CDR3 length: 15 residues. Germline V gene data show CDR1 as SGHVS and CDR2 as FQNEAQ. With 3 bases removed from V and 0 bases from J, the gap between germline ends came to 12 bases. The CDR3 sequence is CASSFLRGSSYEQYF. The DNA of the CDR3 is TGTGCCAGCAGCTTTCTCCGGGGAAGCTCCTACGAGCAGTACTTC.

As for this clone: One base away lies a much larger clone, so this may be a sequencing read error. The chain combines TRBV11-2 with TRBJ2-1; no definite D call. The V gene lost 1 base and the J gene lost 5 bases, with 9 bases spanning the gap. The V gene's germline CDR1 is SGHAT and CDR2 FQNNGV. The CDR3 has 14 amino acids. The CDR3 loop reads CASSLVGKNNEQFF. The DNA for the CDR3 is TGTGCCAGCAGCTTAGTCGGAAAAAACAATGAGCAGTTCTTC.

The gene calls are TRBV13 and TRBJ2-1; D may be TRBD2 (6 bases). This CDR3 comprises 14 residues. Trimming shortened V by 0 bases and J by 9 bases, and 12 bases separated the two germline ends. Germline V gives CDR1 PRHDT, CDR2 FYEKMQ (reference sequence). The CDR3 spells CASSLGGSLVEQFF. As DNA, the CDR3 is TGTGCCAGCAGCTTAGGCGGGAGCCTAGTTGAGCAGTTCTTC. Filled out from reference TRBV13 and TRBJ2-1, the complete variable domain reads AAGVIQSPRHLIKEKRETATLKCYPIPRHDTVYWYQQGPGQDPQFLISFYEKMQSDKGSIPDRFSAQQFSDYHSELNMSSLELGDSALYFCASSLGGSLVEQFFGPGTRLTVL.

The sample holds many counts of this clone. The chain employs TRBV9 and TRBJ1-6, with D possibly matching TRBD1 (5 bases). CDR3 length equals 14 residues. The V and J ends lost 1 base and 7 bases respectively, with 9 bases between them. The germline CDR1 and CDR2 sequences are SGDLS and YYNGEE. CDR3 sequence: CASSVWDGNSPLHF. CDR3 bases: TGTGCCAGCAGCGTATGGGACGGAAATTCACCCCTCCACTTT.

Many counts were recorded for this clone. This rearrangement joins TRBV28 to TRBJ2-7, with 8 bases fitting TRBD2. This CDR3 spans 15 amino acids. V trimming: 1 base; J trimming: 4 bases; junction bases outside the gene matches: 6. The germline V gene has CDR1 MDHEN and CDR2 SYDVKM. The CDR3 DNA is TGTGCCAGCAGTTTATTATCGGGACTAGTTTACGAGCAGTACTTC. It yields the protein CASSLLSGLVYEQYF.

A few counts support this clone. This sequence joins TRBV27 and TRBJ2-1; D is undetermined. V gave up 2 bases and J gave up 0 bases, with 8 bases separating them. The CDR3 extends over 15 amino acids. Germline CDR1 MNHEY, CDR2 SMNVEV (reference sequence). The CDR3: CASSLGHHSYNEQFF. The CDR3 bases are TGTGCCAGCAGTTTAGGGCACCACTCCTACAATGAGCAGTTCTTC.

This clone was seen repeatedly, ten times or more. The V and J genes are TRBV19 and TRBJ1-5; D ambiguous. Trimming cost V 2 bases and J 5 bases, with 7 bases left between them. Germline CDR1 reads LNHDA; CDR2 reads SQIVND (reference sequence). The CDR3 has 13 amino acids. As DNA, the CDR3 is TGTGCCAGTAGTATAAGGAGGGATCAGCCCCAGCATTTT. Amino acids: CASSIRRDQPQHF. Full variable domain (rest looked up from reference TRBV19 and TRBJ1-5): DGGITQSPKYLFRKEGQNVTLSCEQNLNHDAMYWYRQDPGQGLRLIYYSQIVNDFQKGDIAEGYSVSREKKESFPLTVTSAQKNPTAFYLCASSIRRDQPQHFGDGTRLSIL.

This clone appeared many times. The V call is TRBV5-1, the J call TRBJ1-1, with D hard to call. This CDR3 region has 15 residues. In germline, CDR1 is SGHRS, CDR2 YFSETQ. The ends were cut back, 4 bases at V and 1 base at J, with 14 bases in the middle. CDR3 amino acids: CASSTIGDTNTEAFF. The CDR3 DNA is TGCGCCAGCAGCACTATAGGAGACACGAACACTGAAGCTTTCTTT.

Details on this clone: Sequence at one end of the junction differs from germline and may be a read error. The chain recombines TRBV11-3 with TRBJ2-7; 7 nucleotides align to TRBD1. The CDR3 sequence is 16 residues long. Germline-derived CDR1 and CDR2 are SGHNT and YENEEA. The CDR3 DNA reads as TGTGCCAGCAGCTTAGATCACCCCGGGACAGCCTACGAGCAGCACTTC. It is translated as CASSLDHPGTAYEQHF.

With respect to this clone: This could be a read error, since a much larger clone is one nucleotide away. The rearrangement uses TRBV20-1 and TRBJ2-5, with D possibly TRBD2 on 6 matching bases. The CDR3 length is 12 residues. Germline-derived CDR1 and CDR2 are DFQATT and SNEGSKA (reference sequence). Trimming removed 5 bases at V and 9 bases at J, with 16 bases between. CDR3 sequence (DNA): TGCAGTGCTGGGGACCGCCGGGAGTCCCAGTACTTC. Its protein product is CSAGDRRESQYF.

This clone has ten or more counts. The gene calls are TRBV25-1 and TRBJ1-1; weak D call: TRBD1 (6 bases). V shed 6 bases and J shed 4 bases, with 9 bases lying between them. This CDR3 has 12 amino acids. Germline assignment: CDR1 MGHDK and CDR2 SYGVNS. The CDR3 sequence: CASRTGSTEAFF. In nucleotides, the CDR3 is TGTGCCAGCAGAACAGGGAGCACTGAAGCTTTCTTT.

This clone has a count of ten or more. The V gene is TRBV7-2, the J gene TRBJ2-7, with 8 nucleotides matching TRBD1. This CDR3 is 15 amino acids long. V gave up 3 bases and J gave up 3 bases; unmatched junction bases: 7. Per the germline V gene, CDR1 is SGHTA and CDR2 is FQGNSA. CDR3 DNA: TGTGCCAGCAGCTTTATCAGCGGACAGGGCTACGAGCAGTACTTC. Residues: CASSFISGQGYEQYF.